The source of this T cell receptor (beta chain) is a study of T cells in Graves' hyperthyroidism and ophthalmopathy. For the study at large: At initial diagnosis, before any treatment had begun, peripheral blood was obtained. The study's findings and limits: Blood also held most thyroid clonotypes expanded beyond 0.001. Ophthalmopathy was identified by the model a median roughly six months ahead of onset.

About this clonotype: Its antigen is as yet unknown.

RNA transcripts were the template for amplifying TCR beta CDR3 regions. A set of HTBI primers served as the primers for a first-round RT-PCR of the TCR CDR3. TCRdb ran MiXCR on the multiplex PCR reads and lists one entry per CDR3 protein. The sample has some 500,000 distinct CDR3 sequences, under 15% seen once. The CDR3 consists of 15 residues. Germline CDR1 DFQATT, CDR2 SNEGSKA (reference sequence). Trimming took 6 bases from V and 1 from J, leaving 18 bases between them. PBMCs stemmed from approximately 10 ml fresh peripheral blood. The chain is built from TRBV20-1 and TRBJ2-5, with D maybe TRBD2 (6 bases). Sequencing was performed on blood. The sequence was obtained from a woman under 30 with Graves' hyperthyroidism. The CDR3 here is CSAPPSEGLQETQYF. As DNA, the CDR3 is TGCAGTGCCCCCCCTAGCGAGGGTCTCCAAGAGACCCAGTACTTC.